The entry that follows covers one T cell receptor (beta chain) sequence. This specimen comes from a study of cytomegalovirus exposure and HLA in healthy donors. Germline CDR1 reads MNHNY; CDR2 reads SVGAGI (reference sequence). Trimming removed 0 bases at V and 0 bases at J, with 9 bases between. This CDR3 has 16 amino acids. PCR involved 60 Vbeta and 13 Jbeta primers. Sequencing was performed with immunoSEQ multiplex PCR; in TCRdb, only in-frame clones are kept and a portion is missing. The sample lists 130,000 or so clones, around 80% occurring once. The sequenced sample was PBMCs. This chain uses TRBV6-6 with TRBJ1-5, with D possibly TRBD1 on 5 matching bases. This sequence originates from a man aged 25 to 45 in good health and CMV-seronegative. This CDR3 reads CASSYSGGGSNQPQHF. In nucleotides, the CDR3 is TGTGCCAGCAGTTACTCTGGGGGAGGTAGCAATCAGCCCCAGCATTTT.